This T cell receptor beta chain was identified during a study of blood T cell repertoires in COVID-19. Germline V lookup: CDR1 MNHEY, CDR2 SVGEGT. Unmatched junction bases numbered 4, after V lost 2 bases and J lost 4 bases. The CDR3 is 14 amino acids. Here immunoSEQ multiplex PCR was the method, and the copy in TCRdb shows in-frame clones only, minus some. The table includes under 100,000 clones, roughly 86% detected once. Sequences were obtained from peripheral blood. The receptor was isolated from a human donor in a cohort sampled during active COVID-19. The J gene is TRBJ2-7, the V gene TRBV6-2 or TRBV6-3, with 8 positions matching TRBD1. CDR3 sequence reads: CASSYDRGLYEQYF. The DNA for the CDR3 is TGTGCCAGCAGTTACGACAGGGGATTATACGAGCAGTACTTC.